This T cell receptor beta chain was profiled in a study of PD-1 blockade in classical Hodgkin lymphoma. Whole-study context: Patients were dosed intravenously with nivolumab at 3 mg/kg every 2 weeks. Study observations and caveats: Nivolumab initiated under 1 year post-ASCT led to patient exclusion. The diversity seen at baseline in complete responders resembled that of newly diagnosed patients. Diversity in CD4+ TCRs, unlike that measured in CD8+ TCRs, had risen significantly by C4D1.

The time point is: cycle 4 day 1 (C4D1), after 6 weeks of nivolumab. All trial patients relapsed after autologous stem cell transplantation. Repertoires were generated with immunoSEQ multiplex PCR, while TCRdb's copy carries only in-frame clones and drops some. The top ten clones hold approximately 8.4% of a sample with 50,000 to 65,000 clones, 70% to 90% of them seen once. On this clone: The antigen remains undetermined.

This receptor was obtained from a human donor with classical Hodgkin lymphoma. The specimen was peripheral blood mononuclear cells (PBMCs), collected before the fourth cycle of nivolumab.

The CDR3 region is CASTYGGLSRGTEAFF. The CDR3 nucleotides read TGCGCCAGCACCTACGGGGGGCTATCAAGGGGAACTGAAGCTTTCTTT. V and J are TRBV5-1 and TRBJ1-1; maybe TRBD1 (6 bases). The CDR3 runs 16 residues. V lost 6 bases to trimming and J lost 5 bases, with 23 bases between them. Per germline, CDR1 SGHRS and CDR2 YFSETQ.